This T cell receptor (beta chain) was observed in a study of cytomegalovirus exposure and HLA in healthy donors. About the study: The roughly 120 validation repertoires, a later analysis reported, used the same platform as the approximately 700 first-cohort repertoires. Study results and limitations: Across donors, most TCRs were seen rarely, yet some public ones were widespread. According to the study, some 160 TCR beta chains were cytomegalovirus-associated. In vitro confirmation showed a few CMV-associated chains to be CMV antigen specific.

Notes on this clone: What it recognizes is unknown.

The CDR3 has 13 amino acids. Germline values: CDR1 WSHSY, CDR2 SAAADI. Between the trimmed V and J ends, which lost 4 bases and 8 bases, there was a span of 11 bases. Using immunoSEQ multiplex PCR, the repertoire was profiled, and TCRdb retains in-frame clones only, with some absent. The data contain 150,000 to 200,000 clones, 85% of them singletons. This receptor was identified in a man aged 18 to 29 in good health and CMV-seropositive. The chain couples TRBV10-2 to TRBJ1-4, with D perhaps matching TRBD1 (6 bases). Sequenced material: PBMCs. CDR3 protein: CASSVQGEEKLFF. CDR3 in DNA: TGCGCCAGCAGTGTACAGGGCGAAGAAAAACTGTTTTTT.